This TCR beta chain was recovered during a study of cytomegalovirus exposure and HLA in healthy donors. Study results and limitations: Overall, approximately 150 TCR beta chains were annotated as cytomegalovirus-associated.

On this clone: Its cognate antigen is unknown.

Unrecorded immune exposures were likely, despite nominal health at sampling. The germline CDR1 and CDR2 sequences are SGHRS and YFSETQ. CDR3 length equals 14 residues. V lost 4 bases and J lost 1; bases outside the gene matches: 5. The PCR had 60 Vbeta and 13 Jbeta primers. Here immunoSEQ multiplex PCR was the method, and the copy in TCRdb shows in-frame clones only, minus some. The sample holds about 160,000 clones, approximately 80% seen once. The gene calls are TRBV5-1 and TRBJ2-7; TRBD2 matches 7 bases. This receptor was identified in a man aged 45-65 years in good health and CMV-seropositive. Source material: PBMCs. The CDR3 protein is CASSIRGGSYEQYF. CDR3 DNA sequence: TGCGCCAGCAGCATAAGGGGAGGGTCCTACGAGCAGTACTTC.